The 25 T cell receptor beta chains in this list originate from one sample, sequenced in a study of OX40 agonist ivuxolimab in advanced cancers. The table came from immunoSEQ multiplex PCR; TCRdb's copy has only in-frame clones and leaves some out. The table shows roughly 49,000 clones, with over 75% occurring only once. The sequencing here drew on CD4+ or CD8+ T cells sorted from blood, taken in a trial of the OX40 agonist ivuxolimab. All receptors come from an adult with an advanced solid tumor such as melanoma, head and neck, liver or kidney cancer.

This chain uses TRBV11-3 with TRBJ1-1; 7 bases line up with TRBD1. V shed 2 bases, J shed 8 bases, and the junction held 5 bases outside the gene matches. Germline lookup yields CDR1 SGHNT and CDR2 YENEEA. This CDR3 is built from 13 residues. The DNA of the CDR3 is TGTGCCAGCAGCTTACGGACAGGTGGGGAAGCTTTCTTT. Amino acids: CASSLRTGGEAFF.

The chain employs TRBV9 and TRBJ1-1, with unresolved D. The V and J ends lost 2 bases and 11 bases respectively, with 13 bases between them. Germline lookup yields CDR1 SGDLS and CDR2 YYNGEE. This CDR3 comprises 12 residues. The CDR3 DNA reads TGTGCCAGCAGCGTTTCAGACGAGGATGCTTTCTTT. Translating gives CASSVSDEDAFF.

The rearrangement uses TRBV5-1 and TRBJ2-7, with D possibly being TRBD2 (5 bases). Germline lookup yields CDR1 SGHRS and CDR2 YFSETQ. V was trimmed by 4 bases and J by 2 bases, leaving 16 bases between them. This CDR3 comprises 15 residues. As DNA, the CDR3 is TGCGCCAGCAGCCCAAGCGGAGGAACAACCTACGAGCAGTACTTC. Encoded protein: CASSPSGGTTYEQYF.

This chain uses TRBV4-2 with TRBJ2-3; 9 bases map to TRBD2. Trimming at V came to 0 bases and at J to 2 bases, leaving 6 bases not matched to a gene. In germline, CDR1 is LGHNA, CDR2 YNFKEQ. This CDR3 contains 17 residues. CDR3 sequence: CASSQEPAGGPTDTQYF. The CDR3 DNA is TGTGCCAGCAGCCAAGAACCAGCGGGAGGCCCCACAGATACGCAGTATTTT.

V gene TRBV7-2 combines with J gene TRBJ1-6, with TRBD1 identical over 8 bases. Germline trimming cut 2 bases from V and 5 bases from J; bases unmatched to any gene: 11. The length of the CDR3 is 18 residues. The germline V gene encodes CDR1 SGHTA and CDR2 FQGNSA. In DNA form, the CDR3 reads TGTGCCAGCAGCTTAACCACAGGGGGATATTCTGATAATTCACCCCTCCACTTT. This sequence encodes CASSLTTGGYSDNSPLHF. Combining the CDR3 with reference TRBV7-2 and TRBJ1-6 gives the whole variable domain GAGVSQSPSNKVTEKGKDVELRCDPISGHTALYWYRQSLGQGLEFLIYFQGNSAPDKSGLPSDRFSAERTGGSVSTLTIQRTQQEDSAVYLCASSLTTGGYSDNSPLHFGNGTRLTVT.

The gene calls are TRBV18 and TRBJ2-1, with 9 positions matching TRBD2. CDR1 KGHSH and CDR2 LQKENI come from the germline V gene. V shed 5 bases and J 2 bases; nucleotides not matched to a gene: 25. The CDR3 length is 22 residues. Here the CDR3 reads CASSSLPPVLAGIGGTYNEQFF. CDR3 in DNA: TGTGCCAGCTCATCCCTTCCCCCGGTTCTAGCGGGAATAGGGGGAACCTACAATGAGCAGTTCTTC.

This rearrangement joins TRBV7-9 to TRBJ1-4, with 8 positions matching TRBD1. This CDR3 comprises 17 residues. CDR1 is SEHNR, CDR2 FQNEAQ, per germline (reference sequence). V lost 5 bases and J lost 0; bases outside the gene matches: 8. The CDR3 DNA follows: TGTGCCAGCAGCCACCCGACAGGGGAAACAACTAATGAAAAACTGTTTTTT. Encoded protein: CASSHPTGETTNEKLFF. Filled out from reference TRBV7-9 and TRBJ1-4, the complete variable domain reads DTGVSQNPRHKITKRGQNVTFRCDPISEHNRLYWYRQTLGQGPEFLTYFQNEAQLEKSRLLSDRFSAERPKGSFSTLEIQRTEQGDSAMYLCASSHPTGETTNEKLFFGSGTQLSVL.

CDR3 amino acids: CASPTQETQYF. Here the CDR3 DNA reads TGTGCCAGCCCGACCCAAGAGACCCAGTACTTC. The chain uses TRBV18 and TRBJ2-5, with D hard to call. Trimming stripped 8 bases from V and 1 base from J, with 5 bases between. The germline CDR1 and CDR2 sequences are KGHSH and LQKENI. The CDR3 runs to 11 residues.

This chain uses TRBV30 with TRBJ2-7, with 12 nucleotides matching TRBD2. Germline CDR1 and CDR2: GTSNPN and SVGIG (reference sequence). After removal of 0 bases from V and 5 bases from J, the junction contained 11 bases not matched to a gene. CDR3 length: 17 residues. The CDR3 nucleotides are TGTGCCTGGAGTGTACTGAGACTAGCGGGAGCGGGCGACGAGCAGTACTTC. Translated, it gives CAWSVLRLAGAGDEQYF. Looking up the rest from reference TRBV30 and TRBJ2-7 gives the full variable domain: SQTIHQWPATLVQPVGSPLSLECTVEGTSNPNLYWYRQAAGRGLQLLFYSVGIGQISSEVPQNLSASRPQDRQFILSSKKLLLSDSGFYLCAWSVLRLAGAGDEQYFGPGTRLTVT.

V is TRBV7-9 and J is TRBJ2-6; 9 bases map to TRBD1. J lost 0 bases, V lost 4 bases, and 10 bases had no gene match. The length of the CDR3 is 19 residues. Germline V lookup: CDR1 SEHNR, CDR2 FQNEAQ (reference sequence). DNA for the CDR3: TGTGCCAGCAGCTCCATACCACAGGGGGCCGGCTCTGGGGCCAACGTCCTGACTTTC. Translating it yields CASSSIPQGAGSGANVLTF.

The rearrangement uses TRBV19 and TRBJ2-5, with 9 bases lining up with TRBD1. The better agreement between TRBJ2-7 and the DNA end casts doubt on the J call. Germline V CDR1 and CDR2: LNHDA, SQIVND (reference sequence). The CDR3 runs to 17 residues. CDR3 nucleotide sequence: TGTGCCAGTGCCCCTCGACAGGGGGGTTTGGGCTCCTACGAGCAGTACTTC. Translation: CASAPRQGGLGSYEQYF.

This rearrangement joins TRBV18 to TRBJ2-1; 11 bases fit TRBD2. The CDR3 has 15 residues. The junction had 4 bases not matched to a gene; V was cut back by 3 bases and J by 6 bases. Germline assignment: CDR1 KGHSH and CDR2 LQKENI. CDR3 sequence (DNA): TGTGCCAGCTCACCCGCAACTAGCGGGGGCAATGAGCAGTTCTTC. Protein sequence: CASSPATSGGNEQFF. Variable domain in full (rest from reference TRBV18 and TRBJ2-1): NAGVMQNPRHLVRRRGQEARLRCSPMKGHSHVYWYRQLPEEGLKFMVYLQKENIIDESGMPKERFSAEFPKEGPSILRIQQVVRGDSAAYFCASSPATSGGNEQFFGPGTRLTVL.

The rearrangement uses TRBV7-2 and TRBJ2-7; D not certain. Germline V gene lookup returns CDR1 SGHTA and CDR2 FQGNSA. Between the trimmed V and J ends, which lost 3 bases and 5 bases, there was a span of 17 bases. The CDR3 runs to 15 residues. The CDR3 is CASSLRRRAWDEQYF. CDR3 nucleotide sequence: TGTGCCAGCAGCTTGAGGCGGAGAGCGTGGGACGAGCAGTACTTC.

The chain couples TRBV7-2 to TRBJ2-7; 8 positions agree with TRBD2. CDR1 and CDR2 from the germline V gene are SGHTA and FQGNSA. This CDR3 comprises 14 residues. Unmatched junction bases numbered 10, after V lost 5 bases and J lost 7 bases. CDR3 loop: CASSPRAGVEEQYF. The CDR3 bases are TGTGCCAGCAGCCCAAGAGCGGGAGTTGAAGAGCAGTACTTC.

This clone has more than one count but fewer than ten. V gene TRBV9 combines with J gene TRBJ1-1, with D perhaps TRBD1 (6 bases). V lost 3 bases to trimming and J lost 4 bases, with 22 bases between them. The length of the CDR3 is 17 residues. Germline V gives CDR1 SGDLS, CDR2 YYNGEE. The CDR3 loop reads CASSETSQQGYSTEAFF. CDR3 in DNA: TGTGCCAGCAGCGAAACGTCCCAACAGGGCTATAGCACTGAAGCTTTCTTT.

For the CDR3, the DNA is TGTGCCAGCAGTACCGGGACAGGGAGGAACTATGGCTACACCTTC. Protein product: CASSTGTGRNYGYTF. V is TRBV6-1 and J is TRBJ1-2; 9 bases map to TRBD1. The trim removed 5 bases at V and 2 bases at J, leaving 6 bases unmatched. The CDR3 totals 15 residues. Germline loops: CDR1 MNHNS, CDR2 SASEGT.

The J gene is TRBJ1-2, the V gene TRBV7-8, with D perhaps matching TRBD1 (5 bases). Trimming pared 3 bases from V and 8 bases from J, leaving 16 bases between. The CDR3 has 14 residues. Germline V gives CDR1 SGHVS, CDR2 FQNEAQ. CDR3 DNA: TGTGCCAGCAGCTTGGGGGTTCAGGGCAAAGGCTACACCTTC. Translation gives CASSLGVQGKGYTF.

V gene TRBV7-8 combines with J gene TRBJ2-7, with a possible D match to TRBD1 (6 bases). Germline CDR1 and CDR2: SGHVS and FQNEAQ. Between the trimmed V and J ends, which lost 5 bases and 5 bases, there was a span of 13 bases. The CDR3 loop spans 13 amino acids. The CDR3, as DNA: TGTGCCAGCAGCCTCACACAGGGTCACGAGCAGTACTTC. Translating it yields CASSLTQGHEQYF.

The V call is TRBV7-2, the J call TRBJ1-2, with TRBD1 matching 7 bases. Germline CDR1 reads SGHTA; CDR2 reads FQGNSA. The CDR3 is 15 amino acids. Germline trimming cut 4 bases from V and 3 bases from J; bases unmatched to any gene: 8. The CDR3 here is CASSSDLTGHYGYTF. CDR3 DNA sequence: TGTGCCAGCAGCTCCGATCTGACAGGGCACTATGGCTACACCTTC.

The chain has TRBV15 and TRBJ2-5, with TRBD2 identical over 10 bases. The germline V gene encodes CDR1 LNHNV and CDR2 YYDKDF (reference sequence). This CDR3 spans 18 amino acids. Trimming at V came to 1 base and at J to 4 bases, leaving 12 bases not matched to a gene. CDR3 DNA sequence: TGTGCCACCAGCAGAGGGAGAGGGAGCGGGAGGGCCATAGAGACCCAGTACTTC. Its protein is CATSRGRGSGRAIETQYF.

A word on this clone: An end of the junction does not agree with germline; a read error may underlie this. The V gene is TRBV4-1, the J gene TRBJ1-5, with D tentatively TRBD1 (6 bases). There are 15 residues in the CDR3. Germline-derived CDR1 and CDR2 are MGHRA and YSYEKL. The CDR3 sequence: CASSQAGGRQGPRHF. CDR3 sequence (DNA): TGCGCCAGCAGCCAAGCTGGTGGCAGGCAGGGGCCCCGGCATTTT.

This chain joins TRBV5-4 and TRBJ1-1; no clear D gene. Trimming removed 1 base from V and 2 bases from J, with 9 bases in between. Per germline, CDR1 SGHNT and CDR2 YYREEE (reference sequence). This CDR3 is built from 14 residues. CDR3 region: CASSLIALNTEAFF. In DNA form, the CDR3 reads TGTGCCAGCAGCTTGATTGCGCTAAACACTGAAGCTTTCTTT.

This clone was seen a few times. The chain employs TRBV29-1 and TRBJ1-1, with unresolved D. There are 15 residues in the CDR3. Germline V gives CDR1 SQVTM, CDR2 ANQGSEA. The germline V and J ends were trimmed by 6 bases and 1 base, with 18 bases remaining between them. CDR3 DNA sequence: TGCAGCGTCCAGAAAACGGGTTCGGGGAACACTGAAGCTTTCTTT. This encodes CSVQKTGSGNTEAFF.

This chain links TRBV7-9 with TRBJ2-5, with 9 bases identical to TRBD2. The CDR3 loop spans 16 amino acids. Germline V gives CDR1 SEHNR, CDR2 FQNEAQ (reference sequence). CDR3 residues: CAIRGETSGRAETQYF. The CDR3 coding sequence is TGTGCAATAAGGGGGGAGACTAGCGGTCGAGCGGAGACCCAGTACTTC.

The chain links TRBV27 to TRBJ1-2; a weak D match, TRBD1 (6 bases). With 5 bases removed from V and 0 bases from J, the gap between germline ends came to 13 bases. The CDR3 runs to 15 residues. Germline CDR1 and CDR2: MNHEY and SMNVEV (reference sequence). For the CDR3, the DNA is TGTGCCAGCAGTCCCCGACAGGCCACTAACTATGGCTACACCTTC. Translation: CASSPRQATNYGYTF.